This T cell receptor (beta chain) was observed in a study of control samples from healthy donors and cancer patients. CDR1 is SGHRS, CDR2 YFSETQ, per germline. V was cut by 1 base and J by 2 bases, with 12 bases left in between. The CDR3 is 15 amino acids. Produced via immunoSEQ multiplex PCR; TCRdb's table is partial and in-frame only. Of tens of thousands of clones in the sample, 94% were seen once. Sequencing was done on a sample of blood. V and J are TRBV5-1 and TRBJ2-5; perhaps TRBD1 as D (6 bases). The TCR was taken from a woman aged 30 to 39 in good health. The CDR3 loop is CASSLQSGQQETQYF. The CDR3 nucleotides read TGCGCCAGCAGCTTGCAATCTGGACAGCAAGAGACCCAGTACTTC.